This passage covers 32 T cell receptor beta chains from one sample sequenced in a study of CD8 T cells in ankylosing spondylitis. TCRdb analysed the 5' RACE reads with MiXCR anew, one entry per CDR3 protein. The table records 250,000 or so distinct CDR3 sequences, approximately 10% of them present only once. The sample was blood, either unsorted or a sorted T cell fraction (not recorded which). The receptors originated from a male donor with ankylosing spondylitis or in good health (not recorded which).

The CDR3 region is CASSLVGRGGTEAFF. The CDR3 DNA is TGTGCCAGCAGCTTAGTGGGCCGGGGGGGAACTGAAGCTTTCTTT. V usage is TRBV11-2 and J usage is TRBJ1-1; maybe TRBD1 (5 bases). With 1 base removed from V and 5 bases from J, the gap between germline ends came to 14 bases. From germline, CDR1 is SGHAT and CDR2 FQNNGV. CDR3 size: 15 residues.

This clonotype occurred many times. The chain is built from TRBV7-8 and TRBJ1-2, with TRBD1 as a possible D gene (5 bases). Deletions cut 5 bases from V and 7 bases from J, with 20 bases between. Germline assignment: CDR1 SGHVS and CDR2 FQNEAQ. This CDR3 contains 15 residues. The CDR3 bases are TGTGCCAGCAGCCTCACTGGGGAGGCAGGGAGTGGCTACACCTTC. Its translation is CASSLTGEAGSGYTF.

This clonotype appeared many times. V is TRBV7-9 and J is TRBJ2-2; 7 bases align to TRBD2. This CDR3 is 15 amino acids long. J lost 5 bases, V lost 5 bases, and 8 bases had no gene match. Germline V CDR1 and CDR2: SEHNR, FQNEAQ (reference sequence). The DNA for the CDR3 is TGTGCCAGCAGCCCCGGGACTACTGGGACCGGGGAGCTGTTTTTT. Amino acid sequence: CASSPGTTGTGELFF.

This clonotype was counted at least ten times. The CDR3 nucleotides read TGCAGTGCACGGGGGGGGCAGGGGTATCAGCCCCAGCATTTT. It specifies CSARGGQGYQPQHF. V and J are TRBV20-1 and TRBJ1-5, with TRBD1 as a possible D gene (6 bases). CDR1 DFQATT and CDR2 SNEGSKA come from the germline V gene (reference sequence). The CDR3 length is 14 residues. Trimming left V 6 bases short and J 5 bases short, with 17 bases between.

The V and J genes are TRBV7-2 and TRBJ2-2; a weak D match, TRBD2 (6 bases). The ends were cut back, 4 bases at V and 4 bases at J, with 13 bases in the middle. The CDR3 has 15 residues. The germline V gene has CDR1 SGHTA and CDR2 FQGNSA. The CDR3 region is CASSWSSGLTGELFF. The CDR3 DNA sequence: TGTGCCAGCAGCTGGAGTTCGGGACTCACCGGGGAGCTGTTTTTT.

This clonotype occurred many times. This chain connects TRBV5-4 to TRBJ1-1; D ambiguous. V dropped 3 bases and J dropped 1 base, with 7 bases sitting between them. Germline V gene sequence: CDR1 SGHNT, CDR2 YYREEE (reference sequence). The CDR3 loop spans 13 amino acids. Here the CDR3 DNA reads TGTGCCAGCAGCTCCCGGGAGAACACTGAAGCTTTCTTT. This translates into CASSSRENTEAFF.

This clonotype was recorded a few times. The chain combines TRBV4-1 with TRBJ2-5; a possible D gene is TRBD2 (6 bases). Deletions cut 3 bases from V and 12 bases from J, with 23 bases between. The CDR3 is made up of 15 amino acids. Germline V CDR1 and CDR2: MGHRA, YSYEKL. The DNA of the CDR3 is TGCGCCAGCAGCCAGGGCGGGACCTTTGGCAGGGAGAAGTACTTC. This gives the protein CASSQGGTFGREKYF.

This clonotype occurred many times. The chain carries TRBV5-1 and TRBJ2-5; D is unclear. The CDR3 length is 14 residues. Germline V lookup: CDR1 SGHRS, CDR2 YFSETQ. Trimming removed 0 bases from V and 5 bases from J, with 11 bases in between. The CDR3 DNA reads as TGCGCCAGCAGCTTGGCGGGCCTCGGGGAGACCCAGTACTTC. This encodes CASSLAGLGETQYF.

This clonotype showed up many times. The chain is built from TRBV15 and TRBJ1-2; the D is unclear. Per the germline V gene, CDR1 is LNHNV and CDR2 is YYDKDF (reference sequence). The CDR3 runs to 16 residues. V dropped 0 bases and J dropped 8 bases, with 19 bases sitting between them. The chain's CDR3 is CATSRDPLRSWGGYTF. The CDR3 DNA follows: TGTGCCACCAGCAGAGACCCCCTTAGATCTTGGGGAGGCTACACCTTC.

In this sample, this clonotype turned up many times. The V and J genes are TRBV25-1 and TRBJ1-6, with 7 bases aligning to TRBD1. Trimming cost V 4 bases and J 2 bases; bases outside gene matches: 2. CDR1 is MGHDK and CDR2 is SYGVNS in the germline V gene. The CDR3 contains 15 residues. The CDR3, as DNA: TGTGCCAGCAGTGGGGACAGCACCTATAATTCACCCCTCCACTTT. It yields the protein CASSGDSTYNSPLHF.

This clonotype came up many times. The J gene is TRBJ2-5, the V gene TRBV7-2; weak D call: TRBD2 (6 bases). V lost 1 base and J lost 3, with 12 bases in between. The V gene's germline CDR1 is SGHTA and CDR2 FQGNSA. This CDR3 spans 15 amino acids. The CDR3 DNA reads TGTGCCAGCAGCTTAGTTGGGCCGGGGGAAGAGACCCAGTACTTC. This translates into CASSLVGPGEETQYF.

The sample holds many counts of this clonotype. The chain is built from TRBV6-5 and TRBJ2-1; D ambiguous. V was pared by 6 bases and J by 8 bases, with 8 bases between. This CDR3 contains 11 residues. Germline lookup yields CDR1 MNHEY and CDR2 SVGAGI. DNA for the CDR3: TGTGCCAGCAGACTCCGCCATGAGCAGTTCTTC. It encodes CASRLRHEQFF.

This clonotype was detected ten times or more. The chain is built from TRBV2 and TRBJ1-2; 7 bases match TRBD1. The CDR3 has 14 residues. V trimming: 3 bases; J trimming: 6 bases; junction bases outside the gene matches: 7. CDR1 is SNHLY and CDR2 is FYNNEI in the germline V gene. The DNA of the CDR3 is TGTGCCAGCAGTGAGGACAGGAGTTCACATGGCTACACCTTC. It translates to CASSEDRSSHGYTF.

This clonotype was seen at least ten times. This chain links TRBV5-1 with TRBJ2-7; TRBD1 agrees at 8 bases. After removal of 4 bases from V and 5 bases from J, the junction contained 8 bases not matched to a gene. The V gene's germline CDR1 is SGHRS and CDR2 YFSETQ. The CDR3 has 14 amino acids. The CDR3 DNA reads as TGCGCCAGCAGCATGCGACAGGGGAGCCACGAGCAGTACTTC. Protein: CASSMRQGSHEQYF.

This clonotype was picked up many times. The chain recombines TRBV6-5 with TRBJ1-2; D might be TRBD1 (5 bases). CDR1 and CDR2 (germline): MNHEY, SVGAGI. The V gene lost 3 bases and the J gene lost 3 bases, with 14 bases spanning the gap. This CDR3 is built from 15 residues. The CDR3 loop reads CASSYLSGNDYGYTF. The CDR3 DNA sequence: TGTGCCAGCAGTTATCTGTCAGGGAACGACTATGGCTACACCTTC.

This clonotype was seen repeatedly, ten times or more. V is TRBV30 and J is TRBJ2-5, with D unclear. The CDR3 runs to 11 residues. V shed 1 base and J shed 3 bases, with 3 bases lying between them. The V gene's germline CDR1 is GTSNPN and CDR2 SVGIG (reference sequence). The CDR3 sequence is CAWSEKETQYF. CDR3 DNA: TGTGCCTGGAGTGAAAAAGAGACCCAGTACTTC.

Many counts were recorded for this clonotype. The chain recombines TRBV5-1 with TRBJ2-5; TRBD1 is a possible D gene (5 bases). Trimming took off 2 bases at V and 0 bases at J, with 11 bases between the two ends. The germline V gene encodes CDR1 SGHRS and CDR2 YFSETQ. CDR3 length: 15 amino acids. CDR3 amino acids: CASSFYGAYQETQYF. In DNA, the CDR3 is TGCGCCAGCAGCTTTTATGGGGCGTACCAAGAGACCCAGTACTTC.

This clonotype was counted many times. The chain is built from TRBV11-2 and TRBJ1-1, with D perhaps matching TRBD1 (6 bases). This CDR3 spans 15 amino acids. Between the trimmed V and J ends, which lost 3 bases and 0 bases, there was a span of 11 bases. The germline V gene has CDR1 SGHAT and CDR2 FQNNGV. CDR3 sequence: CASSFEGGLNTEAFF. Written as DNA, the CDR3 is TGTGCCAGCAGCTTCGAAGGGGGATTGAACACTGAAGCTTTCTTT.

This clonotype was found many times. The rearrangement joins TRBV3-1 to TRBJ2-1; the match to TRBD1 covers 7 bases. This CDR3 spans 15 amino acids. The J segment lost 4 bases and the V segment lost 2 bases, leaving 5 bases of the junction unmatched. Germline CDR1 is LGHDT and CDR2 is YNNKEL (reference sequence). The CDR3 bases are TGTGCCAGCAGCCAACCGGGACAGAAGTACAATGAGCAGTTCTTC. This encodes CASSQPGQKYNEQFF.

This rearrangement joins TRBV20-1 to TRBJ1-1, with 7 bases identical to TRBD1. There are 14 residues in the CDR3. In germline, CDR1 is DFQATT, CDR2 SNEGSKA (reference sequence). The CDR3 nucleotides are TGCGAGGGACAGCGAGATATTATGGGCACTGAAGCTTTCTTT. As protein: CEGQRDIMGTEAFF.

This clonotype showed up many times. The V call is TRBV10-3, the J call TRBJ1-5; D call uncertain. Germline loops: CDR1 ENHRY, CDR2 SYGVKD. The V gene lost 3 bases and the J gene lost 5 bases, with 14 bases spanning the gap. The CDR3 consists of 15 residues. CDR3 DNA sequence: TGTGCCATCAGTGAAGGCACAGAGAATTATCAGCCCCAGCATTTT. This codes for CAISEGTENYQPQHF.

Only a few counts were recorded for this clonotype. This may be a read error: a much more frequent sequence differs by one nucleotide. The CDR3 coding sequence is TGCAGTGCTTATAGCCTAGCGGGGGGCGCCGGGGAGCTGTTTTTT. Its translation is CSAYSLAGGAGELFF. The J gene is TRBJ2-2, the V gene TRBV20-1, with 11 bases matching TRBD2. Germline V gene data show CDR1 as DFQATT and CDR2 as SNEGSKA (reference sequence). CDR3 size: 15 residues. Unmatched junction bases numbered 8, after V lost 5 bases and J lost 6 bases.

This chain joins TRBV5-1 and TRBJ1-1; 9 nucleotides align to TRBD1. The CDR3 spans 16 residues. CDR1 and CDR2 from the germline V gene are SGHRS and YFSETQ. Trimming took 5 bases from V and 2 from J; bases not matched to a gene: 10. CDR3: CASSPRQGDGNTEAFF. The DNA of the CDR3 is TGCGCCAGCAGTCCGAGACAGGGGGATGGAAACACTGAAGCTTTCTTT.

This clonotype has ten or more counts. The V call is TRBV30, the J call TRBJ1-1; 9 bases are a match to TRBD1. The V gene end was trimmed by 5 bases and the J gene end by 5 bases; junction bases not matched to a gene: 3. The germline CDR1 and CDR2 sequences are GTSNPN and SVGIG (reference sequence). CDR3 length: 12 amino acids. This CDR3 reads CAWGTGNTEAFF. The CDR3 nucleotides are TGTGCCTGGGGGACAGGGAATACTGAAGCTTTCTTT.

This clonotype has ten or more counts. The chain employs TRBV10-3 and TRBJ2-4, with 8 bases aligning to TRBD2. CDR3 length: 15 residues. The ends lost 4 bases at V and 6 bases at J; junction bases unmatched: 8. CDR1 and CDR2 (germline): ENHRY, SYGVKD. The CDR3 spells CAISGSAGGRNIQYF. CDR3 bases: TGTGCCATCAGTGGCTCTGCGGGAGGCAGAAACATTCAGTACTTC.

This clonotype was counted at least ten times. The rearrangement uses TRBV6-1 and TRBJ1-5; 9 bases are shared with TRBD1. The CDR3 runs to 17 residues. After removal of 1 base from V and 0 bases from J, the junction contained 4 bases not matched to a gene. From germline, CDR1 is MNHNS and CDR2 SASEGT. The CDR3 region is CASSEDRGPTSNQPQHF. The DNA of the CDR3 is TGTGCCAGCAGTGAAGACAGGGGGCCAACTAGCAATCAGCCCCAGCATTTT.

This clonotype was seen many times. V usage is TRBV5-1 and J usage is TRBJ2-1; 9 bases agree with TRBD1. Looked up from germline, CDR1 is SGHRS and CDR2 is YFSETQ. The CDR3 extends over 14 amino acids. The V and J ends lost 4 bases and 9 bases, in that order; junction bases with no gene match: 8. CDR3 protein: CASSTRTGEVEQFF. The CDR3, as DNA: TGCGCCAGCAGCACCCGGACAGGGGAGGTTGAGCAGTTCTTC. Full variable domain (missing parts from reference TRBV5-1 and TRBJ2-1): KAGVTQTPRYLIKTRGQQVTLSCSPISGHRSVSWYQQTPGQGLQFLFEYFSETQRNKGNFPGRFSGRQFSNSRSEMNVSTLELGDSALYLCASSTRTGEVEQFFGPGTRLTVL.

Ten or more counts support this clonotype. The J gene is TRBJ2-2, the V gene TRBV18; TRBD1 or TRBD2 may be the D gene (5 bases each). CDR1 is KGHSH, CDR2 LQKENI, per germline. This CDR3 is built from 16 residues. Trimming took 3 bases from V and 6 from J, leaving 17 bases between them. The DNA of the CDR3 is TGTGCCAGCTCACCGCCCGGGACCAGGCCTTCCGGGGAGCTGTTTTTT. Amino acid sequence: CASSPPGTRPSGELFF.

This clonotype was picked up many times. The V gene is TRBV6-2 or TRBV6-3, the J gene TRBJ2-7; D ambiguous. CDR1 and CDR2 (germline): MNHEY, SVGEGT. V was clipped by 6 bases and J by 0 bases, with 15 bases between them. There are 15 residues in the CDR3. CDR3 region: CASSSIYSSSYEQYF. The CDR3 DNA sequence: TGTGCCAGCAGCTCCATTTATTCGAGCTCCTACGAGCAGTACTTC.

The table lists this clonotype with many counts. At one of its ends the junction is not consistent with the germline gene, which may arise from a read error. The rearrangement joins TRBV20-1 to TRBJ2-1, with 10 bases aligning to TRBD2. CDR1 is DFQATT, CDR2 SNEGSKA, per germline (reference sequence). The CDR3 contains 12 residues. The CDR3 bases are TGCAGTGCGAACCACGGACTAGCGGTGCCGGTCTTC. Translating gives CSANHGLAVPVF.

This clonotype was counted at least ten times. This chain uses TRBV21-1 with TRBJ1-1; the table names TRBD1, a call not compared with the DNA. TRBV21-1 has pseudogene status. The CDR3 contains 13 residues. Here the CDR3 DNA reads TGTGCCAGCAGCGTTGGGGGGAAGACTGAAGCTTTCTTT. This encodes CASSVGGKTEAFF.

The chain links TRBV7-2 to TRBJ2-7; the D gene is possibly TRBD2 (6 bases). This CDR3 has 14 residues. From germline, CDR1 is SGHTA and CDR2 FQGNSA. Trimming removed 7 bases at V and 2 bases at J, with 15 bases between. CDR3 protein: CASKAHGGTYEQYF. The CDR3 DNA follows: TGTGCCAGCAAGGCCCACGGGGGTACCTACGAGCAGTACTTC.